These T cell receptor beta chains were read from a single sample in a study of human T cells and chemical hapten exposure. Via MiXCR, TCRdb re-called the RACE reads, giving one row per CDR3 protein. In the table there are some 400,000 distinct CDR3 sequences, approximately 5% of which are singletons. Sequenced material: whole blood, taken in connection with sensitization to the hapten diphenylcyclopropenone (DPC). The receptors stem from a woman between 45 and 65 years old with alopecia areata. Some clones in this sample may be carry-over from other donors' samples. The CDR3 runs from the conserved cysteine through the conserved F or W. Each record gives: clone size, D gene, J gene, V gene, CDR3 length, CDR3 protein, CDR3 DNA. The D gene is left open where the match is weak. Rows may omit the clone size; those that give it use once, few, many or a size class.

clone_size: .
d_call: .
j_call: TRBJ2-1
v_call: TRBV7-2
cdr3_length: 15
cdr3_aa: CASSPKPTGNNEQFF
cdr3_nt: TGTGCCAGCAGCCCGAAACCGACAGGCAACAATGAGCAGTTCTTC

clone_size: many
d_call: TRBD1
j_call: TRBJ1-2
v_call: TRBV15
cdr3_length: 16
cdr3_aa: CATSRDHRGPYYGYTF
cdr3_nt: TGTGCCACCAGCAGAGATCACAGGGGCCCGTACTATGGCTACACCTTC

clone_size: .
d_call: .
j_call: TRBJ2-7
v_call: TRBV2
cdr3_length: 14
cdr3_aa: CASSEATAPGSQYF
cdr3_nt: TGTGCCAGCAGTGAAGCGACGGCACCGGGATCCCAGTACTTC

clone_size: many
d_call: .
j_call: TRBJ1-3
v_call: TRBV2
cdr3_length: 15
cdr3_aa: CASSASRGLGNTIYF
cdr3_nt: TGTGCCAGCAGTGCCTCCCGAGGGCTTGGAAACACCATATATTTT

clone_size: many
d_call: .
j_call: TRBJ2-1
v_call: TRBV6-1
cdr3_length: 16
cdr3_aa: CASSERGGGRGDEQFF
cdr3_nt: TGTGCCAGCAGTGAAAGGGGGGGTGGAAGGGGAGATGAGCAGTTCTTC

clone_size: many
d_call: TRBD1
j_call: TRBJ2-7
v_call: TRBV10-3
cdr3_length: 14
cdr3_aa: CAIRTGTGPYEQYF
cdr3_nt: TGTGCCATCAGAACCGGGACAGGCCCTTACGAGCAGTACTTC

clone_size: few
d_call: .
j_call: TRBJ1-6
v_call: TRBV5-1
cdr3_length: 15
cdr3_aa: CASSLASSYNSPLHF
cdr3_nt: TGCGCCAGCAGCTTAGCGAGCTCCTATAATTCACCCCTCCACTTT

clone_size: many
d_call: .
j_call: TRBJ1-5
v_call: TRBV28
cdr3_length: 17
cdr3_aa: CASSPSSAVYSNQPQHF
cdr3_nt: TGTGCCAGCAGTCCCAGTTCAGCCGTATATAGCAATCAGCCCCAGCATTTT

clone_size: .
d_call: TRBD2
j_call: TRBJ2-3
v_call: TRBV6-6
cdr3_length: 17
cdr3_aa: CASRRNSGGVSTDTQYF
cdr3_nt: TGTGCCAGCAGAAGAAATAGCGGGGGGGTTAGCACAGATACGCAGTATTTT

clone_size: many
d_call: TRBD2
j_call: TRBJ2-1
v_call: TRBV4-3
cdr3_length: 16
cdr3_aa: CASSQGSGRSYNEQFF
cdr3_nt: TGCGCCAGCAGCCAGGGGAGCGGGAGGTCCTACAATGAGCAGTTCTTC

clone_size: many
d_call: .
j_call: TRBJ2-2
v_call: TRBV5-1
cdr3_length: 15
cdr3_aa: CASTLGTRNTGELFF
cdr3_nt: TGCGCCAGCACCCTAGGTACCAGGAACACCGGGGAGCTGTTTTTT

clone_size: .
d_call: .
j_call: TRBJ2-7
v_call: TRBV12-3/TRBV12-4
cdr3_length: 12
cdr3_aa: CASSTGPHEQYF
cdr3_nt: TGTGCCAGCAGCACCGGGCCCCACGAGCAGTACTTC

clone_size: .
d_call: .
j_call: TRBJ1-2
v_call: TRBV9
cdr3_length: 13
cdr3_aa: CASSAIGPSGYTF
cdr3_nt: TGTGCCAGCAGCGCGATTGGACCATCCGGCTACACCTTC

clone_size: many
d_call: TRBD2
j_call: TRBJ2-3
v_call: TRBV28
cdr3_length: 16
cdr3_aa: CASSSGLGQPTDTQYF
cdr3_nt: TGTGCCAGCAGTTCGGGACTAGGCCAACCCACAGATACGCAGTATTTT